This T cell receptor (beta chain) was sequenced for a study of blood T cell repertoires in COVID-19. For the study at large: Both acute and convalescent COVID-19 samples were obtained from the United States, Italy and Spain.

After removal of 5 bases from V and 4 bases from J, the junction contained 7 bases not matched to a gene. In germline, CDR1 is SGHTA, CDR2 FQGNSA. The CDR3 covers 14 residues. Original handling: Nucleated cell counts were estimated from reference gene primer amplification. Measured with immunoSEQ multiplex PCR; TCRdb has only the in-frame clones, and not every one. From that table come the V and J calls and clone size; the DNA was used to work out D and trimming. This sample has about 200,000 clones, with roughly 89% found just once. The TCR comes from a man aged 55-75 years who had recovered from COVID-19. Specimen: peripheral blood. V usage is TRBV7-2 and J usage is TRBJ2-5; 7 nucleotides match TRBD1. CDR3 residues: CASSPQSGGETQYF. For the CDR3, the DNA is TGTGCCAGCAGCCCCCAGTCAGGGGGAGAGACCCAGTACTTC.